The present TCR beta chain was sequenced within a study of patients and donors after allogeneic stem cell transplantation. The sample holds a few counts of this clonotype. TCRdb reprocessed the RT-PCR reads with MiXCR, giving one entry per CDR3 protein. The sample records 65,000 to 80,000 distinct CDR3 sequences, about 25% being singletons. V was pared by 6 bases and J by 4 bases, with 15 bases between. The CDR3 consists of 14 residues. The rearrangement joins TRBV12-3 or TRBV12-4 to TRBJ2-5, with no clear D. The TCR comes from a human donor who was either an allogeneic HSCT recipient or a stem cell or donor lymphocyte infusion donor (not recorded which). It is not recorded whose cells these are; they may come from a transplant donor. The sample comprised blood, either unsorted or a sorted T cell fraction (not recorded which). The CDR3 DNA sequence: TGTGCCAGCAGGCCTCGGAACAGAGGAGAGACCCAGTACTTC. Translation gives CASRPRNRGETQYF.